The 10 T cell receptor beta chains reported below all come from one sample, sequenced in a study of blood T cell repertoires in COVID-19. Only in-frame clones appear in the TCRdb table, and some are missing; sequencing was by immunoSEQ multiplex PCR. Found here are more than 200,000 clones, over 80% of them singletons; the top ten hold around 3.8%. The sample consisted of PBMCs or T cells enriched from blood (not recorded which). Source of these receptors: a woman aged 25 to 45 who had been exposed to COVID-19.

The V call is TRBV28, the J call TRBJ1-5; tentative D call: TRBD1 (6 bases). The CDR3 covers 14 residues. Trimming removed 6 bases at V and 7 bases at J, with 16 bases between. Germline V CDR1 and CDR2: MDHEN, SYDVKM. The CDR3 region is CASSLLGQFQPQHF. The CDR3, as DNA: TGTGCCAGCAGCCTACTCGGACAGTTCCAGCCCCAGCATTTT.

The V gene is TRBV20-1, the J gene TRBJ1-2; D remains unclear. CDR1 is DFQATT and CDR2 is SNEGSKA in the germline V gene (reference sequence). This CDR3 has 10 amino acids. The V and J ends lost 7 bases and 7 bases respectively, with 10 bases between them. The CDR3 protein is CSVPIGGYTF. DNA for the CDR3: TGCAGTGTTCCTATTGGTGGCTACACCTTC.

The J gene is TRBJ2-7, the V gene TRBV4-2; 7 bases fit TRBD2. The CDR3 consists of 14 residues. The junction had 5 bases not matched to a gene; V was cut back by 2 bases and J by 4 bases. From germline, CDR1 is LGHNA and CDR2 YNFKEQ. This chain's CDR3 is CASSQQRDSYEQYF. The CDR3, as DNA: TGTGCCAGCAGCCAACAGCGGGACTCTTACGAGCAGTACTTC.

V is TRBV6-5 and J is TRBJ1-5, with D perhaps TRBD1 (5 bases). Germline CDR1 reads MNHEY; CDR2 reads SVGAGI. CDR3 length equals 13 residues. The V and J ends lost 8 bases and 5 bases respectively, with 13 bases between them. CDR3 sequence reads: CASSAGTDQPQHF. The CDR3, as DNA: TGTGCCAGCTCCGCGGGGACGGATCAGCCCCAGCATTTT.

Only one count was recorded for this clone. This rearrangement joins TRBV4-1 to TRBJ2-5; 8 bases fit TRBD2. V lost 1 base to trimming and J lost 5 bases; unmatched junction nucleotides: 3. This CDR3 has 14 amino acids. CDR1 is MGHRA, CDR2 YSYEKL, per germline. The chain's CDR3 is CASSQGRLAETQYF. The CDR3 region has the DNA TGCGCCAGCAGCCAAGGGAGACTAGCGGAGACCCAGTACTTC.

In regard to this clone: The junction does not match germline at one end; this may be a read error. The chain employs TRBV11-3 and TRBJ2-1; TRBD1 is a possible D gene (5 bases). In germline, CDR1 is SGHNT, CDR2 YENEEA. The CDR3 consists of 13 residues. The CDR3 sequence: CASSLVRGGEEFF. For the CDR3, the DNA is TGTGCCAGCAGCTTAGTAAGGGGTGGTGAGGAGTTCTTC.

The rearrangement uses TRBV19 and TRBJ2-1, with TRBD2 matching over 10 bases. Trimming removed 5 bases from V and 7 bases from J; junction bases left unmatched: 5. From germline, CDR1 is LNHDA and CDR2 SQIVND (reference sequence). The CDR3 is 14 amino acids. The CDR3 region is CASSLRAGGNEQFF. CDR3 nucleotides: TGTGCCAGTAGTCTACGAGCGGGAGGGAATGAGCAGTTCTTC.

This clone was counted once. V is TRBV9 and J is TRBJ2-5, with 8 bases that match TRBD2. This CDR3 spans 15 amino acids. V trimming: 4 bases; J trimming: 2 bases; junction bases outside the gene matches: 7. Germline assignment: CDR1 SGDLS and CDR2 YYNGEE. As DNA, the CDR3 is TGTGCCAGCAGCAGCCGCGGGAGGAGGCAAGAGACCCAGTACTTC. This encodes CASSSRGRRQETQYF.

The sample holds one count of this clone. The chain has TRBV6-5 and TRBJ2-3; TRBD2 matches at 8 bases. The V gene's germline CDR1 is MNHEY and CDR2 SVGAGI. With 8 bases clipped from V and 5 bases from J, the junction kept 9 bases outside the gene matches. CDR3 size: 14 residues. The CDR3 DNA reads TGTGCCAGCGCTCCGGGAGGGCAAGGAGATACGCAGTATTTT. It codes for CASAPGGQGDTQYF.

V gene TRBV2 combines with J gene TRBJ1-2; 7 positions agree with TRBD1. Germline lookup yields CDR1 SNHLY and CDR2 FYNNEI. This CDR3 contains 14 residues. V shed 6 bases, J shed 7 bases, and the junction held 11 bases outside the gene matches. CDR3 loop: CASRPRGTALGYTF. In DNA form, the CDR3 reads TGTGCCAGCAGGCCCCGCGGGACAGCACTTGGCTACACCTTC.